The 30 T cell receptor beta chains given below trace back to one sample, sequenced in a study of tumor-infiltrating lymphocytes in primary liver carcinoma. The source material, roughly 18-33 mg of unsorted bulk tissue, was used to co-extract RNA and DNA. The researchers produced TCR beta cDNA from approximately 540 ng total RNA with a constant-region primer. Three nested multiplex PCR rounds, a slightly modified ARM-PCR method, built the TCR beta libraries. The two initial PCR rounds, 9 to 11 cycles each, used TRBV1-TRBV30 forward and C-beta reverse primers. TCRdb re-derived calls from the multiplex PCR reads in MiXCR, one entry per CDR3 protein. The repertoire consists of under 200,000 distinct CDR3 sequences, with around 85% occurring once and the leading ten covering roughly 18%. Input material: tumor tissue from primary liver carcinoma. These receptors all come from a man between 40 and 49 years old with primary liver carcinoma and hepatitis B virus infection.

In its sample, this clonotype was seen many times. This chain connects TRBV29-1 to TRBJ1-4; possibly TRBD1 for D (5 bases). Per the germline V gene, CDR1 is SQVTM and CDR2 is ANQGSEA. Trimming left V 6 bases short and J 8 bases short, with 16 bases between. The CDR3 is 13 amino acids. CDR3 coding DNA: TGCAGCGTGGGGGGAAGGGGAGGAGAAAAACTGTTTTTT. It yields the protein CSVGGRGGEKLFF.

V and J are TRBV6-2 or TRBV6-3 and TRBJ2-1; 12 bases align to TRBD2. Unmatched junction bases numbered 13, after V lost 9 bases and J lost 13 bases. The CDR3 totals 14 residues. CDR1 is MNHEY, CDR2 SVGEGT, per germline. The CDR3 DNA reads TGTGCCAGGATCCTAGCGGGAGGGTTCAGTGAACAGTTCTTC. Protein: CARILAGGFSEQFF.

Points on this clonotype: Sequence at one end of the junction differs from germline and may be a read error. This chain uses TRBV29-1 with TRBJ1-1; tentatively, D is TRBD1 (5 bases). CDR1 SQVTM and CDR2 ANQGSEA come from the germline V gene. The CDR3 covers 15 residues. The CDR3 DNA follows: TGCAGCGTTCCTCCGGGGTGGGGGATGAACACTGAAGCTCTCTTT. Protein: CSVPPGWGMNTEALF.

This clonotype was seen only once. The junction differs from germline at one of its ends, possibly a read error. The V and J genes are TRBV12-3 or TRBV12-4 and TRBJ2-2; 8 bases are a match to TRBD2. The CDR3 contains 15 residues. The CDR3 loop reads CVSSLVQGRGGKLFF. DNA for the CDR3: TGTGTCAGCAGTTTAGTTCAGGGGCGCGGGGGGAAGCTGTTTTTT.

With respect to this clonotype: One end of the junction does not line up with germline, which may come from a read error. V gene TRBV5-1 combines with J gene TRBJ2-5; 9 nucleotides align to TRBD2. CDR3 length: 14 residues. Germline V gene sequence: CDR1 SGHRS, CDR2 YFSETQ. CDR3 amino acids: CASRSGRLQGTQYF. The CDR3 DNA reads TGTGCCAGCAGGAGCGGGAGGCTTCAAGGGACCCAGTACTTT.

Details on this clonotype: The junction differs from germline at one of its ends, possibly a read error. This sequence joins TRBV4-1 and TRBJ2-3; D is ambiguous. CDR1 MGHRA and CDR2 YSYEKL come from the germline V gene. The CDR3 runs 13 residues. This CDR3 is CVSSQVFTDTQYF. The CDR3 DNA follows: TGTGTCAGCAGCCAAGTTTTCACAGATACGCAGTATTTT.

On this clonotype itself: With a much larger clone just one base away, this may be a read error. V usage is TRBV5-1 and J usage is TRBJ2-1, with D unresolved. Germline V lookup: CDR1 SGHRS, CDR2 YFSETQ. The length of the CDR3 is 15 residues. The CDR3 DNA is TGCGCCAGCAGCACGGACGTTCAATCCCACAATAAGCAGTTCTTC. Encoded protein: CASSTDVQSHNKQFF.

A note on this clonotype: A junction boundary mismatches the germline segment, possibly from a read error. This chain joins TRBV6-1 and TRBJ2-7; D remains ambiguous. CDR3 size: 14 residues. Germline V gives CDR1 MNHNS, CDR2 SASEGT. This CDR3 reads CARSEVGRAYEQYF. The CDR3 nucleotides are TGTGCCAGGAGTGAAGTCGGCAGAGCCTACGAGCAGTACTTC.

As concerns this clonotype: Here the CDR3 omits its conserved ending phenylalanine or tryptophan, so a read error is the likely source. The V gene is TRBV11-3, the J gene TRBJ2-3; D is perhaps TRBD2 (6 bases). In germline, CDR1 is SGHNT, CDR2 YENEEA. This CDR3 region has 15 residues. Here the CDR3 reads CASSPGGGGTDTQYL. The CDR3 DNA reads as TGTGCCAGCAGTCCTGGGGGAGGTGGCACGGATACGCAGTATTTA.

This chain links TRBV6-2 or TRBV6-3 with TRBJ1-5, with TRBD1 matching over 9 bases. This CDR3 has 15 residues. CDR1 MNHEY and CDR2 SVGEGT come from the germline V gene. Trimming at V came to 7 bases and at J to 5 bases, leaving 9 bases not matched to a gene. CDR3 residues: CASNPWDRVDQPQHF. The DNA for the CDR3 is TGTGCCAGCAATCCATGGGACAGGGTAGATCAGCCCCAGCATTTT.

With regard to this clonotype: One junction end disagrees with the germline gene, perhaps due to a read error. This chain's CDR3 is CATSEDGVYGYSF. The CDR3 DNA reads TGTGCCACCAGTGAAGATGGGGTATATGGCTACTCCTTC. This rearrangement joins TRBV6-1 to TRBJ1-2; D ambiguous. The CDR3 has 13 residues. In germline, CDR1 is MNHNS, CDR2 SASEGT.

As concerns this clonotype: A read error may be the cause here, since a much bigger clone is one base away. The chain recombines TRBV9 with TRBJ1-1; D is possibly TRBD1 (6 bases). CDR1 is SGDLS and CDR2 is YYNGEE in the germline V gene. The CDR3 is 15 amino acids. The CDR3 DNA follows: TGTGCCAGCACCGTAGATGGACAGCCGATCACTGAAGCTTTCTTT. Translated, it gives CASTVDGQPITEAFF.

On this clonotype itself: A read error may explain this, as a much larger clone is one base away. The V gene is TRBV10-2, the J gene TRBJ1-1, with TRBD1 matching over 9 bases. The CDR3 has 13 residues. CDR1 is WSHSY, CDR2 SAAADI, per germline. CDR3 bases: TGCACCAGCTCCGGACAGGGGAGCACTGAAGCTTTCTTT. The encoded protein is CTSSGQGSTEAFF.

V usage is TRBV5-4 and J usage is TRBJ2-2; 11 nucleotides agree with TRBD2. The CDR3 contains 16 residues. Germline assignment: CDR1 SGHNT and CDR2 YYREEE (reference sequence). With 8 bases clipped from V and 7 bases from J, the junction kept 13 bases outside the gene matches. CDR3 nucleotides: TGTGCCAGTAGCCCAACGGGACTAGCGGAAGTCGGGGAGCTGTTTTTT. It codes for CASSPTGLAEVGELFF.

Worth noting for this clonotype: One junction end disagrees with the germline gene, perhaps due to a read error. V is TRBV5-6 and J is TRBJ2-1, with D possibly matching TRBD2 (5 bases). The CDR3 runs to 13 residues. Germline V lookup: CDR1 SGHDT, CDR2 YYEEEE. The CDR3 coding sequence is TGTTCCAGCACCGGAGGACCCAACAATGAGCAGTTCTTC. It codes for CSSTGGPNNEQFF.

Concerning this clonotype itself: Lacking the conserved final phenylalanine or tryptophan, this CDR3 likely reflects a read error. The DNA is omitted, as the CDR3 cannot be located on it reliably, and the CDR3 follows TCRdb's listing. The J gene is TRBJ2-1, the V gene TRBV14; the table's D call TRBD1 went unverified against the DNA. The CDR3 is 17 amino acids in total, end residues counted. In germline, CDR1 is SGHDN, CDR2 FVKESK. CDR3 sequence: CASSQEGQGTGYNGQLI.

CDR3: CANIDSAGGNEQFF. The CDR3 DNA reads TGTGCCAACATTGACTCAGCGGGAGGGAATGAGCAGTTCTTC. The rearrangement uses TRBV6-4 and TRBJ2-1, with 10 bases that match TRBD2. Germline CDR1 MRHNA, CDR2 SNTAGT. The CDR3 contains 14 residues. Losses at the gene ends were 10 bases for V and 7 bases for J; bases not matched to a gene: 10.

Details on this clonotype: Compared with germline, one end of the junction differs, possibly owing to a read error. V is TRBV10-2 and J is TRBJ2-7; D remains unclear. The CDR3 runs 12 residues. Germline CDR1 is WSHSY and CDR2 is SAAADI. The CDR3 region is CASSVAMGEQYF. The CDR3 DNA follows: TGTGCCAGCAGTGTCGCGATGGGTGAGCAGTACTTC.

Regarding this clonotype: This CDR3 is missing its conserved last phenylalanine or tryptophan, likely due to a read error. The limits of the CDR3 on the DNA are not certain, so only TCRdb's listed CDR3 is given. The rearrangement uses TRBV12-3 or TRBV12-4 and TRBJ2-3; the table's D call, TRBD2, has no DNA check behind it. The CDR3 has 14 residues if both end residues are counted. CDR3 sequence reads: CASSLGGTPDTQCY.

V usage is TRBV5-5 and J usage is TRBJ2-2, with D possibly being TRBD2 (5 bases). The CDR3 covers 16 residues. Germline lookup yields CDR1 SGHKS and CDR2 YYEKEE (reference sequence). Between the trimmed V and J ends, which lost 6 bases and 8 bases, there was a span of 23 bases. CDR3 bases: TGTGCCAGCACCCTGGCGGGCGGAAGAGTTGTTGGGGAGCTGTTTTTT. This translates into CASTLAGGRVVGELFF. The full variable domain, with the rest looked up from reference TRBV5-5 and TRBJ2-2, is DAGVTQSPTHLIKTRGQQVTLRCSPISGHKSVSWYQQVLGQGPQFIFQYYEKEERGRGNFPDRFSARQFPNYSSELNVNALLLGDSALYLCASTLAGGRVVGELFFGEGSRLTVL.

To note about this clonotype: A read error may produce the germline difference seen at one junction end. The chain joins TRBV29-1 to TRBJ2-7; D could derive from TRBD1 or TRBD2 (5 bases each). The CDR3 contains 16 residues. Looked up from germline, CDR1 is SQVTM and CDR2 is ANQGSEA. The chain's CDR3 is CSVMTSGTGTPCEQYF. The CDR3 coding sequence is TGTAGCGTCATGACATCTGGGACCGGCACTCCCTGCGAGCAGTACTTC.

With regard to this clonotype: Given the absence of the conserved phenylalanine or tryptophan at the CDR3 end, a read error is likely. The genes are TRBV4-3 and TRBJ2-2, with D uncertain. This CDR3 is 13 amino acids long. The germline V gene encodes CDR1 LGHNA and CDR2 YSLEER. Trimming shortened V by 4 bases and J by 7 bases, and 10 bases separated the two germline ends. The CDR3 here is CASSPQRSGELFY. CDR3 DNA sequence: TGCGCCAGCAGCCCCCAACGCAGCGGGGAGCTGTTTTAT.

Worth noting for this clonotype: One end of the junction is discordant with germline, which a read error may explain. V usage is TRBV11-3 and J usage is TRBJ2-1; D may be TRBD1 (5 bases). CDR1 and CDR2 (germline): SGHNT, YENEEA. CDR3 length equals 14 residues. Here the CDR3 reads CASNLGVSNNKQFF. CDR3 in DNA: TGTGCCAGCAACTTAGGGGTGAGCAACAATAAGCAGTTCTTC.

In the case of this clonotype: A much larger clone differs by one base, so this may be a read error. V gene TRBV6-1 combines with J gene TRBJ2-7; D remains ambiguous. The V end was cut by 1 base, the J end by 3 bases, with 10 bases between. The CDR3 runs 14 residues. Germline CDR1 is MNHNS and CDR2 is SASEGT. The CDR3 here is CASSEVGSVYEQYF. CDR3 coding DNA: TGTGCCAGCAGTGAAGTCGGCAGCGTCTACGAGCAGTACTTC.

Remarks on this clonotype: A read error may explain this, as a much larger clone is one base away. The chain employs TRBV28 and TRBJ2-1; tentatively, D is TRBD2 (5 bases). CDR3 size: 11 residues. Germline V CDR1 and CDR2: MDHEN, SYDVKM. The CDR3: CVSGVRNEQFF. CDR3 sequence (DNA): TGTGTCAGCGGAGTCAGGAATGAGCAGTTCTTC. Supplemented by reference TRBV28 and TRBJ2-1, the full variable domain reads DVKVTQSSRYLVKRTGEKVFLECVQDMDHENMFWYRQDPGLGLRLIYFSYDVKMKEKGDIPEGYSVSREKKERFSLILESASTNQTSMYLCVSGVRNEQFFGPGTRLTVL.

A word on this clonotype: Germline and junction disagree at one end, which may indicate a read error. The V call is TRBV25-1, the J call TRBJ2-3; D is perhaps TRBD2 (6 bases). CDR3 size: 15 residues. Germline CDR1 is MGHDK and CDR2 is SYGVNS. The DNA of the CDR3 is TGTGTCAGCAGTGCGTATGGGGGGATGAAAGATAAGCAGTATTTT. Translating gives CVSSAYGGMKDKQYF. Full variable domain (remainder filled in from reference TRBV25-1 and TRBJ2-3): EADIYQTPRYLVIGTGKKITLECSQTMGHDKMYWYQQDPGMELHLIHYSYGVNSTEKGDLSSESTVSRIRTEHFPLTLESARPSHTSQYLCVSSAYGGMKDKQYFGPGTRLTVL.

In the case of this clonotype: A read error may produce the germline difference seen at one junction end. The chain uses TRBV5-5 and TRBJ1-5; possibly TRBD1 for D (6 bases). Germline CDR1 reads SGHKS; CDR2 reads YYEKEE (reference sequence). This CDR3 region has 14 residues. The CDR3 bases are TGTGCCGGCAGCAGCGGGGGGGCAAGTCAGCCCCAGCATTTT. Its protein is CAGSSGGASQPQHF.

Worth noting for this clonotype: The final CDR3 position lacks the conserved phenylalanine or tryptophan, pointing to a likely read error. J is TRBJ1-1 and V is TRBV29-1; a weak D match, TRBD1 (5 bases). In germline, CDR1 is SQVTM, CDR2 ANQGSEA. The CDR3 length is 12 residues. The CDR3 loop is CIVRWGTTEAFY. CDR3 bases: TGCATCGTTCGATGGGGCACGACTGAAGCTTTCTAT.

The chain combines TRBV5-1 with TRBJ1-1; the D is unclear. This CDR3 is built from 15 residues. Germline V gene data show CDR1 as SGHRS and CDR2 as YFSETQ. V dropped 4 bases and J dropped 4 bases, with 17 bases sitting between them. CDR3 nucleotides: TGCGCCAGCAGCCCCACGGCCATGGTGGGCACTGAAGCTTTCTTT. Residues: CASSPTAMVGTEAFF.

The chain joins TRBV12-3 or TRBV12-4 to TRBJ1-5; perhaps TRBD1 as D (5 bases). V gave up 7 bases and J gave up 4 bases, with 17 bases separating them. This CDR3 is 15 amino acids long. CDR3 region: CASMRGIPINQPQHF. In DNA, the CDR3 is TGTGCCAGCATGCGGGGCATCCCAATAAATCAGCCCCAGCATTTT.